This TCR beta chain was profiled in a study of OX40 agonist ivuxolimab in advanced cancers. Study summary: Hepatocellular carcinoma, melanoma, renal cell or head and neck cancer was diagnosed in the dose-escalation patients.

The CDR3 is 16 residues long. Germline V gives CDR1 SGDLS, CDR2 YYNGEE. V was clipped by 4 bases and J by 5 bases; unmatched bases: 8. The investigators sampled blood at baseline, at cycle 4 day 1, and at cycle 7 day 1. Sequencing used immunoSEQ multiplex PCR; TCRdb keeps in-frame clones, though not all of them. The table records some 70,000 clones, roughly 84% of them present only once. This rearrangement joins TRBV9 to TRBJ2-2; the match to TRBD1 covers 10 bases. This specimen consisted of CD4+ or CD8+ T cells sorted from blood, obtained in a trial of the OX40 agonist ivuxolimab. This receptor was taken from an adult with an advanced solid tumor such as melanoma, head and neck, liver or kidney cancer. The CDR3 DNA sequence: TGTGCCAGCAGCCCCCCGGACAGGGGGTTGACCGGGGAGCTGTTTTTT. Its translation: CASSPPDRGLTGELFF.